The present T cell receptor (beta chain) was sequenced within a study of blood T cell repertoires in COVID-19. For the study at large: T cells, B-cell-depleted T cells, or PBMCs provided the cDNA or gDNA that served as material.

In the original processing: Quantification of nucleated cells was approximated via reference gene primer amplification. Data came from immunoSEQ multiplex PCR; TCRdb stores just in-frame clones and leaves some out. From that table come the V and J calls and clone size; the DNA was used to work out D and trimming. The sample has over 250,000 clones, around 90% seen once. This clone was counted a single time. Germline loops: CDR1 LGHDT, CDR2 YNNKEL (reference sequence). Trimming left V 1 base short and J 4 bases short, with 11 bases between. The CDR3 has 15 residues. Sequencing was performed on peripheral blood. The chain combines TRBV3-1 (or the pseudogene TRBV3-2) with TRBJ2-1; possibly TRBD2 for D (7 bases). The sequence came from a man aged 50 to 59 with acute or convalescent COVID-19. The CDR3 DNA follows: TGTGCCAGCAGCCAAGGTGGGGGGGCTTACAATGAGCAGTTCTTC. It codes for CASSQGGGAYNEQFF.